This TCR beta chain was identified during a study of T-cell reconstitution after alpha-beta-depleted transplantation in children. Study results and caveats: Expanded graft clones, several hundred of them, were reportedly the source of alpha-beta T cells about two months after transplant. Surviving recipient T cells and thymic progenitors produced the high day-60 TCRbeta diversity seen in some patients. T-cell counts and diversity at one year following transplant were attributed mainly to newly produced T cells.

Preparation of the TCRbeta library was carried out with unique molecular identifiers. TCRdb independently ran MiXCR on the PCR reads; one entry per CDR3 protein. This sample carries 120,000 or so distinct CDR3 sequences, 20% to 25% of them seen once, and the ten largest clones take roughly a tenth. This clonotype was found many times. Its antigen remains unidentified. Looked up from germline, CDR1 is KGHSH and CDR2 is LQKENI. This CDR3 comprises 16 residues. V shed 4 bases and J shed 5 bases, with 21 bases lying between them. The chain combines TRBV18 with TRBJ2-7; a weak D match, TRBD1 (6 bases). This specimen consisted of PBMCs, mostly from graft donor cells, obtained 180 days after TCRalphabeta/CD19-depleted stem cell transplant. This clonotype originated in a male patient between 2 and 10 years old who had a stem cell transplant for chronic granulomatous disease, so the T cells may come from the graft donor. CDR3 in DNA: TGTGCCAGCTCACTATTCTCCCGGACAGCCCTTAACGAGCAGTACTTC. Translating it yields CASSLFSRTALNEQYF. The whole variable domain, filled in from reference TRBV18 and TRBJ2-7, reads NAGVMQNPRHLVRRRGQEARLRCSPMKGHSHVYWYRQLPEEGLKFMVYLQKENIIDESGMPKERFSAEFPKEGPSILRIQQVVRGDSAAYFCASSLFSRTALNEQYFGPGTRLTVT.